Detailed here is one T cell receptor beta chain. Its antigen is still unknown. Trimming stripped 6 bases from V and 3 bases from J, with 4 bases between. In germline, CDR1 is SGHRS, CDR2 YFSETQ. CDR3 length: 10 residues. This entry belongs to a study of T cell repertoires in cytomegalovirus infection. General study findings and limits: The ex vivo response showed dominance by HLA-C-restricted CMV-specific TCR beta clonotypes.

TCRdb used MiXCR to reprocess the reads, holding one entry per CDR3 protein. The table lists 250,000 to 300,000 distinct CDR3 sequences, approximately 14% of them singletons, with 7.5% to 10% in the top ten. This sequence was found in a human donor in good health (CMV status not recorded). Some clones in this sample may be carry-over from other donors' samples. The sample consisted of PBMCs. The chain has TRBV5-1 and TRBJ2-7; no firm D call. The CDR3 DNA reads TGCGCCAGCACCCTCTACGAGCAGTACTTC. Translated: CASTLYEQYF.